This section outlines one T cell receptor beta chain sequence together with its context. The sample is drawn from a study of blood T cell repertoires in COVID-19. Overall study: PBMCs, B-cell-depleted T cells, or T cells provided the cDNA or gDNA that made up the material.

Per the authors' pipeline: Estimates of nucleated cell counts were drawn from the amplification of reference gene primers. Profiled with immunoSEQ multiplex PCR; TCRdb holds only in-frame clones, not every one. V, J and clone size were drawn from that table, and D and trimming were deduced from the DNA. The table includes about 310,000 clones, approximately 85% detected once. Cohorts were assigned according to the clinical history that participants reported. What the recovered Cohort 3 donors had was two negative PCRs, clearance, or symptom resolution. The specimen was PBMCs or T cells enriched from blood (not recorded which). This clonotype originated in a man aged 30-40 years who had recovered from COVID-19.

The DNA for the CDR3 is TGTGCCAGCAGAACAGGGAAGAAGGTCAGAAACACCATATATTTT. Protein product: CASRTGKKVRNTIYF. The chain employs TRBV3-1 (or the pseudogene TRBV3-2) and TRBJ1-3, with a weak D call TRBD1 (6 bases). Between the trimmed V and J ends, which lost 6 bases and 5 bases, there was a span of 17 bases. Germline V lookup: CDR1 LGHDT, CDR2 YNNKEL (reference sequence). This CDR3 has 15 amino acids.